Following are 3 T cell receptor beta chains from one sample sequenced in a study of response to subunit inactivated influenza vaccine. TCRdb re-called the RT-PCR reads through MiXCR, storing one row per CDR3 protein. The data contain 200,000 to 300,000 distinct CDR3 sequences, 12% of them seen just once; the ten biggest clones take up less than 8.5%. The material sequenced was non-naive T cells sorted from PBMCs, taken around two weeks before vaccination. The receptors were gathered from a man between 50 and 59 years old who received an inactivated influenza vaccine.

This clonotype was observed a few times. The chain carries TRBV20-1 and TRBJ2-1; the D gene could be TRBD1 or TRBD2 (6 bases each). V dropped 0 bases and J dropped 11 bases, with 11 bases sitting between them. Per the germline V gene, CDR1 is DFQATT and CDR2 is SNEGSKA (reference sequence). The CDR3 is 12 amino acids. CDR3 region: CSARDRGAQQFF. CDR3 nucleotides: TGCAGTGCTAGAGATAGGGGGGCCCAGCAGTTCTTC.

This clonotype was seen at least ten times. The chain recombines TRBV6-1 with TRBJ1-6; 7 bases fit TRBD1. This CDR3 comprises 16 residues. Losses at the gene ends were 6 bases for V and 5 bases for J; bases not matched to a gene: 10. Germline V lookup: CDR1 MNHNS, CDR2 SASEGT. CDR3: CASRRPGQPHNSPLHF. In DNA form, the CDR3 reads TGTGCCAGCAGAAGACCGGGACAGCCTCATAATTCACCCCTCCACTTT.

The chain links TRBV28 to TRBJ2-5; D unresolved. With 7 bases removed from V and 4 bases from J, the gap between germline ends came to 10 bases. CDR3 length: 12 residues. CDR1 is MDHEN, CDR2 SYDVKM, per germline. DNA of the CDR3: TGTGCCAGCAAAACTTTGCTAGAGACCCAGTACTTC. This sequence encodes CASKTLLETQYF.